A selection of T cell receptor beta chains follows, all from one sample in a study of cytomegalovirus exposure and HLA in healthy donors. Clones were sequenced by immunoSEQ multiplex PCR, and TCRdb holds only the in-frame ones, with some missing. The sample lists about 180,000 clones; about 82% were seen once. Sequenced: PBMCs. These TCRs come from a male donor in good health and CMV-seronegative. CDR3s include the opening cysteine and the closing phenylalanine or tryptophan. A D gene is named only where the DNA matches it firmly. Clone size appears in some rows only: once, few, many, or a class for an expanded clone.

>TRBD2|NA|TRBJ2-1|TRBV11-2
TGTGCCAGCAGCCCGGGACTAGCGGGAGGGGATGAGCAGTTCTTC
CASSPGLAGGDEQFF
>TRBD2|NA|TRBJ2-2|TRBV4-3
TGCGCCAGCAGCCAAGAGGGGGGGACCACCGGGGAGCTGTTTTTT
CASSQEGGTTGELFF
>NA|NA|TRBJ1-4|TRBV9
TGTGCCAGCAGCGTGGGGGGGGGAGCAACTAATGAAAAACTGTTTTTT
CASSVGGGATNEKLFF
>NA|NA|TRBJ2-1|TRBV9
TGTGCCAGCAGCAGAGACAATGAGCAGTTCTTC
CASSRDNEQFF
>TRBD1|once|TRBJ1-5|TRBV30
TGTGCCTGGAGTCGACAGGGGAATCAGCCCCAGCATTTT
CAWSRQGNQPQHF
>NA|once|TRBJ2-1|TRBV4-2
TGTGCCAGCAGCCAGATACCAGGGATTGAGCAGTTCTTC
CASSQIPGIEQFF
>TRBD2|NA|TRBJ2-3|TRBV2
TGTGCCAGCAGCGTTGCTAGCGGGAGGAACACAGATACGCAGTATTTT
CASSVASGRNTDTQYF
>TRBD1|NA|TRBJ2-3|TRBV6-6
TGTGCCAGCAGTATATACAGGGGCAGGACCACAGATACGCAGTATTTT
CASSIYRGRTTDTQYF
>TRBD1|few|TRBJ1-1|TRBV6-5
TGTGCCAGCAGTTTGGGCAGACAGGGCGTGAACACTGAAGCTTTCTTT
CASSLGRQGVNTEAFF
>TRBD2|NA|TRBJ2-3|TRBV9
TGTGCCAGCAGCGTAGGTAGTAGCGGGGGGGCGGGGGATACGCAGTATTTT
CASSVGSSGGAGDTQYF
>TRBD1|NA|TRBJ1-2|TRBV5-1
TGCGCCAGCAGCTCCCGGGGGCAGGGGGACTATGGCTACACCTTC
CASSSRGQGDYGYTF
>NA|few|TRBJ1-1|TRBV5-8
TGTGCCAGCAGCTCTCGAGTGGGGCCTGGGACTGAAGCTTTCTTT
CASSSRVGPGTEAFF
>TRBD1|once|TRBJ1-1|TRBV5-1
TGCGCCAGCAGCTCGGGACAGGGGGTTGGTACTGAAGCTTTCTTT
CASSSGQGVGTEAFF
>TRBD1|NA|TRBJ2-3|TRBV29-1
TGCAGCGTTGGGCGCAGGGGGCTCGGCACAGATACGCAGTATTTT
CSVGRRGLGTDTQYF
>TRBD1|NA|TRBJ2-1|TRBV7-3
TGTGCCAGCAGCGCCCGGGACAGGGAGGATGAGCAGTTCTTC
CASSARDREDEQFF
>NA|NA|TRBJ2-2|TRBV2
TGTGCCAGCAGTGAAGGGCGAGGTCTGACCGGGGAGCTGTTTTTT
CASSEGRGLTGELFF
>TRBD2|NA|TRBJ2-3|TRBV6-6
TGTGCCAGCAGTTACTCGCGGGGGGTTGGCACAGATACGCAGTATTTT
CASSYSRGVGTDTQYF
>NA|NA|TRBJ2-7|TRBV4-1
TGCGCCAGCAGCCAAGTGGCCGACTCCTACGAGCAGTACTTC
CASSQVADSYEQYF
>NA|few|TRBJ2-2|TRBV6-5
TGTGCCAGCAGGGCGACAGCGAACACCGGGGAGCTGTTTTTT
CASRATANTGELFF
>TRBD1|NA|TRBJ2-7|TRBV6-1
TGTGCCAGCAGTCCCCCCGGGACAGGGGGCGGAGAGCAGTACTTC
CASSPPGTGGGEQYF